This T cell receptor beta chain was observed in a study of T cells in Graves' hyperthyroidism and ophthalmopathy. Study-wide points: From stable hyperthyroidism, ophthalmopathy was separated by a 13 V-J model.

Amplification of TCR beta CDR3 regions used RNA as the template. During a first-round RT-PCR of the TCR CDR3, the HTBI primer set was used. TCRdb independently ran MiXCR on the multiplex PCR reads; one entry per CDR3 protein. The table records some 180,000 distinct CDR3 sequences, around a sixth of them present only once. The ends were cut back, 8 bases at V and 11 bases at J, with 18 bases in the middle. Germline lookup yields CDR1 SNHLY and CDR2 FYNNEI. The CDR3 contains 12 residues. Notes on this clonotype: Antigen unknown.

The source of this sequence is a woman in her forties or fifties with Graves' hyperthyroidism. Source material: blood. The V and J genes are TRBV2 and TRBJ1-1; D call uncertain. This CDR3 is CASHRPEESAFF. CDR3 in DNA: TGTGCCAGCCACCGGCCAGAGGAATCGGCTTTCTTT. Full variable domain (missing parts from reference TRBV2 and TRBJ1-1): EPEVTQTPSHQVTQMGQEVILRCVPISNHLYFYWYRQILGQKVEFLVSFYNNEISEKSEIFDDQFSVERPDGSNFTLKIRSTKLEDSAMYFCASHRPEESAFFGQGTRLTVV.